The 30 T cell receptor beta chains presented below share a single source sample, sequenced in a study of blood T cell repertoires in COVID-19. Repertoires were generated with immunoSEQ multiplex PCR, while TCRdb's copy carries only in-frame clones and drops some. The sample records about 160,000 clones, about 88% being singletons. Material for sequencing was PBMCs or T cells enriched from blood (not recorded which). The receptors derive from a woman in her 50s who had recovered from COVID-19.

This rearrangement joins TRBV6-2 or TRBV6-3 to TRBJ2-7, with a weak D call TRBD1 (6 bases). The CDR3 is 13 residues long. Germline assignment: CDR1 MNHEY and CDR2 SVGEGT. Trimming pared 5 bases from V and 2 bases from J, leaving 10 bases between. CDR3 nucleotide sequence: TGTGCCAGCAGTCGGACAGCCCCCTACGAGCAGTACTTC. Translating it yields CASSRTAPYEQYF.

V usage is TRBV7-9 and J usage is TRBJ1-1; the D is unclear. V gave up 5 bases and J gave up 5 bases, with 18 bases separating them. Germline V gene lookup returns CDR1 SEHNR and CDR2 FQNEAQ (reference sequence). The CDR3 runs 15 residues. CDR3 coding DNA: TGTGCCAGCAGCCTCCGAAGAGGAGGGAGGACTGAAGCTTTCTTT. It is translated as CASSLRRGGRTEAFF.

The table lists this clone with a few counts. The chain combines TRBV24-1 with TRBJ1-5; D ambiguous. Germline lookup yields CDR1 KGHDR and CDR2 SFDVKD. This CDR3 has 16 amino acids. V gave up 3 bases and J gave up 0 bases, with 11 bases separating them. This chain's CDR3 is CATSDASSYSNQPQHF. The CDR3 nucleotides are TGTGCCACCAGTGATGCGTCGAGTTATAGCAATCAGCCCCAGCATTTT.

This clone has only a few counts. This rearrangement joins TRBV5-3 to TRBJ2-7; a weak D match, TRBD1 (6 bases). TRBV5-3 is given ORF status, its function remaining uncertain. V was pared by 1 base and J by 3 bases, with 17 bases between. CDR3 length: 16 amino acids. This CDR3 reads CARSLTKRDTNYEQYF. The CDR3 bases are TGTGCCAGAAGCTTGACGAAACGGGACACCAACTACGAGCAGTACTTC.

The chain joins TRBV10-3 to TRBJ2-3; D might be TRBD2 (6 bases). The CDR3 totals 14 residues. Germline loops: CDR1 ENHRY, CDR2 SYGVKD. Trimming removed 10 bases from V and 5 bases from J, with 19 bases in between. CDR3 DNA sequence: TGTGCCAGCGCTGTAAGCGGCGGGATAGATACGCAGTATTTT. Its translation is CASAVSGGIDTQYF.

The rearrangement uses TRBV10-3 and TRBJ2-1; TRBD2 is a possible D gene (5 bases). V dropped 1 base and J dropped 9 bases, with 10 bases sitting between them. The germline CDR1 and CDR2 sequences are ENHRY and SYGVKD. The CDR3 runs 13 residues. CDR3 DNA sequence: TGTGCCATCAGTGAGTACGGTCGGGGTGAGCAGTTCTTC. This sequence encodes CAISEYGRGEQFF.

The V and J genes are TRBV4-1 and TRBJ2-7, with D possibly being TRBD2 (6 bases). V was trimmed by 3 bases and J by 7 bases, leaving 13 bases between them. Germline values: CDR1 MGHRA, CDR2 YSYEKL. This CDR3 is built from 13 residues. CDR3 in amino acids: CASSQGLGGEQYF. CDR3 nucleotides: TGCGCCAGCAGCCAGGGGCTTGGGGGGGAGCAGTACTTC.

This clone has a single count. This chain connects TRBV5-4 to TRBJ1-3; D is undetermined. The CDR3 is 15 residues long. Germline V gene sequence: CDR1 SGHNT, CDR2 YYREEE (reference sequence). V was trimmed by 4 bases and J by 2 bases, leaving 13 bases between them. CDR3 amino acids: CASSTDARAGNTIYF. CDR3 DNA sequence: TGTGCCAGCAGCACCGACGCCCGGGCTGGAAACACCATATATTTT.

The chain is built from TRBV27 and TRBJ2-2, with a possible D match to TRBD1 (7 bases). Trimming left V 3 bases short and J 2 bases short, with 10 bases between. The CDR3 extends over 15 amino acids. Germline CDR1 MNHEY, CDR2 SMNVEV (reference sequence). The CDR3 region has the DNA TGTGCCAGCAGTTTCAGGGGGGCTAACACCGGGGAGCTGTTTTTT. The encoded protein is CASSFRGANTGELFF.

The CDR3 loop reads CASSLRGQGAKAFF. The CDR3 bases are TGTGCCAGCAGCTTAAGGGGACAGGGGGCGAAAGCTTTCTTT. The chain uses TRBV7-9 and TRBJ1-1; 12 nucleotides align to TRBD1. CDR3 length: 14 residues. Unmatched junction bases numbered 4, after V lost 2 bases and J lost 9 bases. The V gene's germline CDR1 is SEHNR and CDR2 FQNEAQ (reference sequence).

The V call is TRBV5-1, the J call TRBJ1-6; 8 nucleotides agree with TRBD1. Unmatched junction bases numbered 15, after V lost 4 bases and J lost 9 bases. Germline CDR1 is SGHRS and CDR2 is YFSETQ. This CDR3 comprises 17 residues. CDR3 residues: CASSAGTGIKPGSPLHF. The CDR3 nucleotides are TGCGCCAGCAGCGCCGGGACAGGCATAAAACCAGGTTCACCCCTCCACTTT.

V is TRBV5-1 and J is TRBJ2-1, with D perhaps TRBD2 (6 bases). V lost 7 bases and J lost 1, with 15 bases in between. In germline, CDR1 is SGHRS, CDR2 YFSETQ. The CDR3 is 15 residues long. CDR3 nucleotides: TGCGCCAGCGCTGTCATAGCGGCTTCCTACAATGAGCAGTTCTTC. This translates into CASAVIAASYNEQFF. The full variable domain, its missing parts supplied by reference TRBV5-1 and TRBJ2-1, is KAGVTQTPRYLIKTRGQQVTLSCSPISGHRSVSWYQQTPGQGLQFLFEYFSETQRNKGNFPGRFSGRQFSNSRSEMNVSTLELGDSALYLCASAVIAASYNEQFFGPGTRLTVL.

This rearrangement joins TRBV18 to TRBJ1-2; TRBD1 matches at 9 bases. CDR3 length: 14 residues. CDR1 and CDR2 from the germline V gene are KGHSH and LQKENI. With 0 bases clipped from V and 8 bases from J, the junction kept 4 bases outside the gene matches. As DNA, the CDR3 is TGTGCCAGCTCACCACCGCTGGACAGGGGCGGCTACACCTTC. Its protein is CASSPPLDRGGYTF.

A single count supports this clone. The genes are TRBV28 and TRBJ2-3, with TRBD2 matching 10 bases. The CDR3 contains 13 residues. V dropped 6 bases and J dropped 5; count of bases not matched to a gene: 2. Germline V lookup: CDR1 MDHEN, CDR2 SYDVKM. The CDR3 DNA is TGTGCCAGCAGGCCTAGCGGGGGAGATACGCAGTATTTT. This sequence encodes CASRPSGGDTQYF.

The chain links TRBV6-2 or TRBV6-3 to TRBJ1-2; D unclear. Germline V lookup: CDR1 MNHEY, CDR2 SVGEGT. This CDR3 is built from 13 residues. Trimming shortened V by 3 bases and J by 8 bases, and 13 bases separated the two germline ends. The CDR3 region has the DNA TGTGCCAGCAGTTATTCCCAGCGGGAGGGCTACACCTTC. Its protein is CASSYSQREGYTF.

The genes are TRBV11-3 and TRBJ2-3, with a weak D call TRBD1 (5 bases). Germline lookup yields CDR1 SGHNT and CDR2 YENEEA. V lost 5 bases and J 3 bases, leaving 18 bases between the germline ends. The CDR3 runs 16 residues. As DNA, the CDR3 is TGTGCCAGCAGCCCTAGGACATGGAATACGACAGATACGCAGTATTTT. This gives the protein CASSPRTWNTTDTQYF.

The V call is TRBV30, the J call TRBJ1-4; TRBD1 is a possible D gene (5 bases). The V gene's germline CDR1 is GTSNPN and CDR2 SVGIG (reference sequence). V was cut by 0 bases and J by 5 bases, with 13 bases left in between. CDR3 length: 15 amino acids. The CDR3: CAWSVLGGVNEKLFF. As DNA, the CDR3 is TGTGCCTGGAGTGTCCTCGGGGGTGTAAATGAAAAACTGTTTTTT.

Written as DNA, the CDR3 is TGTGCCAGCAGCCCCGAAGGGGGCGTTCAGCCCCAGCATTTT. Protein: CASSPEGGVQPQHF. This chain connects TRBV7-9 to TRBJ1-5; 7 bases are shared with TRBD1. The germline V gene has CDR1 SEHNR and CDR2 FQNEAQ (reference sequence). The CDR3 runs 14 residues. V trimming: 5 bases; J trimming: 6 bases; junction bases outside the gene matches: 7.

V and J are TRBV6-1 and TRBJ1-2; 7 positions agree with TRBD1. This CDR3 has 15 amino acids. V was pared by 2 bases and J by 6 bases, with 9 bases of the junction left unmatched. CDR1 and CDR2 from the germline V gene are MNHNS and SASEGT. In DNA, the CDR3 is TGTGCCAGCAGTGAATTCGGAGGGGGCGCGGATGGCTACACCTTC. Protein product: CASSEFGGGADGYTF.

This chain joins TRBV6-1 and TRBJ2-1, with a possible D match to TRBD2 (5 bases). Trimming left V 1 base short and J 2 bases short, with 12 bases between. The length of the CDR3 is 16 residues. CDR1 and CDR2 from the germline V gene are MNHNS and SASEGT. For the CDR3, the DNA is TGTGCCAGCAGTGAAGGGGGAGCGCCAGCCTACAATGAGCAGTTCTTC. Translated: CASSEGGAPAYNEQFF.

The V call is TRBV6-5, the J call TRBJ2-1; 8 nucleotides match TRBD2. V lost 0 bases, J lost 8 bases, and 9 bases stayed unmatched. This CDR3 has 16 amino acids. CDR1 and CDR2 from the germline V gene are MNHEY and SVGAGI. The CDR3 here is CASSYSWSGRFDEQFF. The CDR3 DNA follows: TGTGCCAGCAGTTACTCTTGGAGCGGGAGATTCGATGAGCAGTTCTTC.

This clone was seen once. This chain joins TRBV10-2 and TRBJ2-1, with 10 bases that match TRBD2. The J segment lost 9 bases and the V segment lost 2 bases, leaving 7 bases of the junction unmatched. The V gene's germline CDR1 is WSHSY and CDR2 SAAADI. The CDR3 loop spans 15 amino acids. CDR3: CASSELAGEKGEQFF. CDR3 nucleotides: TGCGCCAGCAGTGAGCTAGCGGGAGAAAAGGGTGAGCAGTTCTTC.

DNA of the CDR3: TGTGCCAGCAGCAAGGGACTAGCGGGAGGCACCGGGGAGCTGTTTTTT. Protein product: CASSKGLAGGTGELFF. This sequence joins TRBV5-4 and TRBJ2-2, with 15 bases identical to TRBD2. The J segment lost 4 bases and the V segment lost 4 bases, leaving 2 bases of the junction unmatched. Germline V gives CDR1 SGHNT, CDR2 YYREEE (reference sequence). The CDR3 has 16 amino acids.

The chain carries TRBV5-5 and TRBJ1-2; TRBD1 aligns across 8 bases. Germline CDR1 reads SGHKS; CDR2 reads YYEKEE (reference sequence). V trimming: 4 bases; J trimming: 3 bases; junction bases outside the gene matches: 8. The CDR3 consists of 15 residues. CDR3 sequence (DNA): TGTGCCAGCAGCCCTCGCGGACAGGGAGACTATGGCTACACCTTC. Protein: CASSPRGQGDYGYTF.

CDR3 loop: CASSGTGGIIYQPQHF. The CDR3 DNA sequence: TGTGCCAGCTCGGGGACAGGGGGGATCATTTATCAGCCCCAGCATTTT. The chain has TRBV3-1 (or the pseudogene TRBV3-2) and TRBJ1-5, with 11 bases fitting TRBD1. The J segment lost 5 bases and the V segment lost 8 bases, leaving 11 bases of the junction unmatched. This CDR3 contains 16 residues. The germline V gene encodes CDR1 LGHDT and CDR2 YNNKEL (reference sequence).

The chain joins TRBV6-6 to TRBJ1-3; D is unresolved. CDR3 size: 14 residues. Deletions cut 2 bases from V and 4 bases from J, with 9 bases between. The germline gives CDR1 MNHNY, CDR2 SVGAGI (reference sequence). The CDR3 here is CASSYQFAGNTIYF. CDR3 coding DNA: TGTGCCAGCAGTTACCAGTTCGCCGGAAACACCATATATTTT.

J is TRBJ2-7 and V is TRBV4-3; 8 bases are shared with TRBD1. Unmatched junction bases numbered 5, after V lost 4 bases and J lost 3 bases. Per germline, CDR1 LGHNA and CDR2 YSLEER. The CDR3 consists of 14 residues. The CDR3 protein is CASSPGTGVYEQYF. The CDR3, as DNA: TGCGCCAGCAGCCCTGGGACAGGCGTCTACGAGCAGTACTTC.

The chain couples TRBV7-9 to TRBJ1-6; TRBD1 might be the D (5 bases). Trimming removed 6 bases at V and 1 base at J, with 13 bases between. CDR3 size: 16 residues. Germline values: CDR1 SEHNR, CDR2 FQNEAQ (reference sequence). This chain's CDR3 is CASSYSGSSYNSPLHF. The CDR3 DNA reads TGTGCCAGCAGTTATTCAGGGTCGTCCTATAATTCACCCCTCCACTTT.

The J gene is TRBJ1-6, the V gene TRBV7-2; 7 nucleotides match TRBD1. The CDR3 is made up of 16 amino acids. CDR1 SGHTA and CDR2 FQGNSA come from the germline V gene. V lost 1 base and J lost 5; bases outside the gene matches: 5. Here the CDR3 DNA reads TGTGCCAGCAGCTTAGGACAGGGTAGGGATAATTCACCCCTCCACTTT. Protein: CASSLGQGRDNSPLHF.

This clone was counted once. The chain links TRBV2 to TRBJ2-6; 7 bases agree with TRBD2. Trimming removed 7 bases from V and 0 bases from J; junction bases left unmatched: 3. This CDR3 comprises 15 residues. The V gene's germline CDR1 is SNHLY and CDR2 FYNNEI. The CDR3 loop reads CASMGGSSGANVLTF. DNA of the CDR3: TGTGCCAGCATGGGAGGGAGCTCTGGGGCCAACGTCCTGACTTTC.